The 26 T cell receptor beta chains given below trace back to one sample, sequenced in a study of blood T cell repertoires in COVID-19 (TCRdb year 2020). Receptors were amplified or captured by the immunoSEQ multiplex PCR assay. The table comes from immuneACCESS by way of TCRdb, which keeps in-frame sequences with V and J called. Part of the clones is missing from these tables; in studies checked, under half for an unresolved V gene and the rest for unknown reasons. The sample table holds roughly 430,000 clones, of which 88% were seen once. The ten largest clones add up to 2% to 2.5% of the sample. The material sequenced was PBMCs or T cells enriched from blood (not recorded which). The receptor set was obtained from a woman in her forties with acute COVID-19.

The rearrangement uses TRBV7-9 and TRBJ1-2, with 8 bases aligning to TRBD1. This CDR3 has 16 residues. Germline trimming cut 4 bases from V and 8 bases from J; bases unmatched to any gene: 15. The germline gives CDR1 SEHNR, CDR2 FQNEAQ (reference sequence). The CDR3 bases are TGTGCCAGCAGCTACACCACTGACAGGGGAGGTGGAGGCTACACCTTC. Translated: CASSYTTDRGGGGYTF.

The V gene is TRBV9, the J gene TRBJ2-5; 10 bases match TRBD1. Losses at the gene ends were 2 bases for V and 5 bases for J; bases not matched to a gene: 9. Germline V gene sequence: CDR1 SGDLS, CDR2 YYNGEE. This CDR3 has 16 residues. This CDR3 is CASSVSGTGEWETQYF. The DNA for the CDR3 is TGTGCCAGCAGCGTCTCCGGGACAGGGGAGTGGGAGACCCAGTACTTC.

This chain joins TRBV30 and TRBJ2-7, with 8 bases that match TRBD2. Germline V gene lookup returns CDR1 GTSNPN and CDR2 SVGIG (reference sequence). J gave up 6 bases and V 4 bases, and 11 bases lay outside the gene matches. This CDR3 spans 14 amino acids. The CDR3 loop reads CAWNGDGGASEQYF. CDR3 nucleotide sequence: TGTGCCTGGAACGGGGACGGGGGGGCTTCCGAGCAGTACTTC. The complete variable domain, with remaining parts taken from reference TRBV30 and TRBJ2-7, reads SQTIHQWPATLVQPVGSPLSLECTVEGTSNPNLYWYRQAAGRGLQLLFYSVGIGQISSEVPQNLSASRPQDRQFILSSKKLLLSDSGFYLCAWNGDGGASEQYFGPGTRLTVT.

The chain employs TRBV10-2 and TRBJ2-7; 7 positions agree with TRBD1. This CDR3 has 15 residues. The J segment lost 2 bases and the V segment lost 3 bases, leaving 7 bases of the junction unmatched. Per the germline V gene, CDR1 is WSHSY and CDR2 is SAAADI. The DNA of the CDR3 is TGCGCCAGCAGTGACGTACAGGGGAAGCCCTACGAGCAGTACTTC. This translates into CASSDVQGKPYEQYF.

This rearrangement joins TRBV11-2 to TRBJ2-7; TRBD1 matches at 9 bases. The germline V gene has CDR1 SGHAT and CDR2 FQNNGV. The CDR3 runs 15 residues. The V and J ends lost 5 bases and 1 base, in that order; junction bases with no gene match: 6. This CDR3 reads CASSRDGTGSYEQYF. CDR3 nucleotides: TGTGCCAGCAGCCGCGACGGGACAGGGTCCTACGAGCAGTACTTC.

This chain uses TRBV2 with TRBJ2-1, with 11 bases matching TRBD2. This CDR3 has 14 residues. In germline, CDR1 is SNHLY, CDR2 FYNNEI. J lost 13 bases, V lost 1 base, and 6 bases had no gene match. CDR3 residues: CASSEGRLAGKQFF. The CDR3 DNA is TGTGCCAGCAGTGAAGGGCGACTAGCGGGAAAACAGTTCTTC.

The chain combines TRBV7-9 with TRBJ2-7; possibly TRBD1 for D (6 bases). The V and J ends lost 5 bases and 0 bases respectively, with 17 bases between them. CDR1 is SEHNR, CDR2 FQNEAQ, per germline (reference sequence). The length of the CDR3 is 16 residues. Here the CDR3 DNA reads TGTGCCAGCAGCACAAGAACAGGGTCCCTCTCCTACGAGCAGTACTTC. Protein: CASSTRTGSLSYEQYF.

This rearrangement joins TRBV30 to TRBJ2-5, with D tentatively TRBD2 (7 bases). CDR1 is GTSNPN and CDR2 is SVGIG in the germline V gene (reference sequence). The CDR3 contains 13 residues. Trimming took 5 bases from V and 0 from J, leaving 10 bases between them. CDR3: CAWSGGYQETQYF. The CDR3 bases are TGTGCCTGGTCGGGGGGCTACCAAGAGACCCAGTACTTC.

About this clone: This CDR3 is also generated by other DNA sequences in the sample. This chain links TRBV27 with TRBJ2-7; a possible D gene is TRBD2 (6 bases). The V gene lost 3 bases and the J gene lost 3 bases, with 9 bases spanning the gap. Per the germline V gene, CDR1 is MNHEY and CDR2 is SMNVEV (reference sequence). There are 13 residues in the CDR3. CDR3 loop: CASSLSGGYEQYF. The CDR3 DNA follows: TGTGCCAGCAGTTTGTCCGGGGGCTACGAGCAGTACTTC.

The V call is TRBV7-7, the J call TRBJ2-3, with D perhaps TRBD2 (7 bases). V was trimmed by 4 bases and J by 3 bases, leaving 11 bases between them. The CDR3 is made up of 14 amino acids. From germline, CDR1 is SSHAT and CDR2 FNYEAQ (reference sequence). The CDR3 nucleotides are TGTGCCAGCAGCTGGGGGGGCCTGACAGATACGCAGTATTTT. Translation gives CASSWGGLTDTQYF.

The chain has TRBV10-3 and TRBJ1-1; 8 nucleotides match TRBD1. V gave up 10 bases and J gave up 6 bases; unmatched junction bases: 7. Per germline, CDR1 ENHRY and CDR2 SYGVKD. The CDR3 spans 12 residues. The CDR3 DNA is TGTGCCAGCTCGGACAGGGCGGCTGAAGCTTTCTTT. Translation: CASSDRAAEAFF.

For the CDR3, the DNA is TGTGCCAGCTCACCACTAGCGGACCAAGAGACCCAGTACTTC. The encoded protein is CASSPLADQETQYF. The chain is built from TRBV18 and TRBJ2-5; D might be TRBD2 (6 bases). This CDR3 spans 14 amino acids. Germline CDR1 and CDR2: KGHSH and LQKENI. The V gene lost 1 base and the J gene lost 0 bases, with 6 bases spanning the gap.

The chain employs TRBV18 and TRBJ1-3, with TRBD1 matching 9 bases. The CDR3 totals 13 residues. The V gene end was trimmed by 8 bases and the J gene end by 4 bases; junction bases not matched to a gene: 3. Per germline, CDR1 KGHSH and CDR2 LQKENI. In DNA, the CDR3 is TGTGCCAGCCGGACAGGGGACGGAAACACCATATATTTT. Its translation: CASRTGDGNTIYF.

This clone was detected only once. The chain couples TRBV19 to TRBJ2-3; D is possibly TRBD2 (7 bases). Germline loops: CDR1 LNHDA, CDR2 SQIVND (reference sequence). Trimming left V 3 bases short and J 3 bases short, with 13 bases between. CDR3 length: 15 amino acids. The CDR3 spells CASSIPGEGTDTQYF. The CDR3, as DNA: TGTGCCAGTAGTATCCCAGGGGAGGGGACAGATACGCAGTATTTT.

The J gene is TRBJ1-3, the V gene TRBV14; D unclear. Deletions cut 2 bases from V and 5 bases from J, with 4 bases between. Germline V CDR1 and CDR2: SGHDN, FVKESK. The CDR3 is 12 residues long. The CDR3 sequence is CASSQPRNTIYF. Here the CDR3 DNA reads TGTGCCAGCAGCCAACCTCGAAACACCATATATTTT. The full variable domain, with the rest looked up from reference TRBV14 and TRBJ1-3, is EAGVTQFPSHSVIEKGQTVTLRCDPISGHDNLYWYRRVMGKEIKFLLHFVKESKQDESGMPNNRFLAERTGGTYSTLKVQPAELEDSGVYFCASSQPRNTIYFGEGSWLTVV.

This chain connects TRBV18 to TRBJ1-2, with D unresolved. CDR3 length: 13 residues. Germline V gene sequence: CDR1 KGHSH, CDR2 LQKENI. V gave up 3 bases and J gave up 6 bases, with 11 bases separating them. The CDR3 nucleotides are TGTGCCAGCTCACCGCGGGCGAGGGATGGCTACACCTTC. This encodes CASSPRARDGYTF.

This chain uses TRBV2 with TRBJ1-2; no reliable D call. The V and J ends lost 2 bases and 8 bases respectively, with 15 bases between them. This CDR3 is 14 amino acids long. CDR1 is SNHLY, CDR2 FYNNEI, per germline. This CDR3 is CASSETAAKKGYTF. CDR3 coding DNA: TGTGCCAGCAGTGAAACTGCGGCTAAGAAGGGCTACACCTTC. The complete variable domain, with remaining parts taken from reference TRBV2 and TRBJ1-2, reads EPEVTQTPSHQVTQMGQEVILRCVPISNHLYFYWYRQILGQKVEFLVSFYNNEISEKSEIFDDQFSVERPDGSNFTLKIRSTKLEDSAMYFCASSETAAKKGYTFGSGTRLTVV.

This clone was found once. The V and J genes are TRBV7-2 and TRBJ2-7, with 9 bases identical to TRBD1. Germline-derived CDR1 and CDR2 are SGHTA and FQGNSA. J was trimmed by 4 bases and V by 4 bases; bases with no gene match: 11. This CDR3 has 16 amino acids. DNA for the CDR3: TGTGCCAGCAGCTCAGCCGGGACAGGGCTAACTTACGAGCAGTACTTC. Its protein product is CASSSAGTGLTYEQYF.

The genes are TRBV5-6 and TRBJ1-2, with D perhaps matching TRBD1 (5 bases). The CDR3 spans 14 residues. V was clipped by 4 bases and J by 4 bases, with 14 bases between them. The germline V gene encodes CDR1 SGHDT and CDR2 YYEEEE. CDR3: CASSPGRGVYGYTF. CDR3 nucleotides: TGTGCCAGCAGCCCAGGGAGGGGAGTCTATGGCTACACCTTC.

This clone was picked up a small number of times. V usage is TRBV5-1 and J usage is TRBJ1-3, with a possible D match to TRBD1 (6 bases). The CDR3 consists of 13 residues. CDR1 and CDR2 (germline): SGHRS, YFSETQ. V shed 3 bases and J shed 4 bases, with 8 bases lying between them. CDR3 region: CASSSTGGNTIYF. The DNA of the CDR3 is TGCGCCAGCAGCTCGACAGGCGGAAACACCATATATTTT.

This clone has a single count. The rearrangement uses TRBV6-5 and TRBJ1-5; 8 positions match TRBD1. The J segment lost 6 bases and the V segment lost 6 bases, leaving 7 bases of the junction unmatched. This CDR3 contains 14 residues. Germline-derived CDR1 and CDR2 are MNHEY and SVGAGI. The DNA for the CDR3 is TGTGCCAGCAGGGCAGGGGGCCTGGGTCAGCCCCAGCATTTT. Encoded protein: CASRAGGLGQPQHF.

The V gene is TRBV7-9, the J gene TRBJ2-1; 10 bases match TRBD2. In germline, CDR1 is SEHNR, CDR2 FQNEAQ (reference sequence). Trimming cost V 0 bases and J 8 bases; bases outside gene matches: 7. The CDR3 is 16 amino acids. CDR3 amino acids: CASSLATSGVGDEQFF. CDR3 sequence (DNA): TGTGCCAGCAGCTTAGCCACTAGCGGGGTCGGGGATGAGCAGTTCTTC.

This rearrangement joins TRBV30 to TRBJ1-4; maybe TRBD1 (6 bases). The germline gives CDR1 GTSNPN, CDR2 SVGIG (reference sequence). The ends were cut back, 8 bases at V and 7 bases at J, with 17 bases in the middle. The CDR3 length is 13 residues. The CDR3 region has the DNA TGTGCCGGGAACAGGGCGGGAGGTGAAAAACTGTTTTTT. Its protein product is CAGNRAGGEKLFF.

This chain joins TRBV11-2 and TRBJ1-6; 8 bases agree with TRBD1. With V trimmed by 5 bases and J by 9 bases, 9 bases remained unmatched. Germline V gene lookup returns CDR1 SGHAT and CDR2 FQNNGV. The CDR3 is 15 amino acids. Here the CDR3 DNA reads TGTGCCAGCAGCCCCGGACAGGGTGGGGGTTCACCCCTCCACTTT. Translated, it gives CASSPGQGGGSPLHF.

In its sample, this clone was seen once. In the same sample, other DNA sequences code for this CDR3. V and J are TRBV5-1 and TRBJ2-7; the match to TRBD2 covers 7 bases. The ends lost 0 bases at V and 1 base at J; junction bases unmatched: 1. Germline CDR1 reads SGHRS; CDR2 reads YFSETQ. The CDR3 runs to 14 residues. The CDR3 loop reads CASSLVGGSYEQYF. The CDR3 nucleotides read TGCGCCAGCAGCTTGGTCGGGGGGTCCTACGAGCAGTACTTC.

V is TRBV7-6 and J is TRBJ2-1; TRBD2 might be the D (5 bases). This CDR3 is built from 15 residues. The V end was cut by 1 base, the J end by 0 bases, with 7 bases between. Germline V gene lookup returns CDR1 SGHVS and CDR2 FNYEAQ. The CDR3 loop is CASSLVGSSYNEQFF. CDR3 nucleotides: TGTGCCAGCAGCTTAGTGGGGAGCTCCTACAATGAGCAGTTCTTC. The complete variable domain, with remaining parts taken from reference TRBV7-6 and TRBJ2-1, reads GAGVSQSPRYKVTKRGQDVALRCDPISGHVSLYWYRQALGQGPEFLTYFNYEAQQDKSGLPNDRFSAERPEGSISTLTIQRTEQRDSAMYRCASSLVGSSYNEQFFGPGTRLTVL.